These T cell receptor beta chains were read from a single sample in a study of T-cell memory formation after mild COVID-19. TCRdb re-called the 5' RACE reads with MiXCR, one entry per CDR3 protein. Of roughly 150,000 distinct CDR3 sequences listed, 11% to 15% are singletons. Input material: PBMCs or a T cell subset sorted from them (not recorded which). Source of these receptors: an adult woman who had mild COVID-19 (a few samples of this study predate the infection). Cell type and time point are not known. Each CDR3 is given with its conserved first and last residue. Each record gives: clone size, D gene, J gene, V gene, CDR3 length, CDR3 DNA, CDR3 protein. D genes are given only for firm matches. Size is stated for part of the rows, as once, few or many counts, or as a class when the clone is expanded.

few	.	TRBJ2-2	TRBV2	13	TGTGCCAGCAGGACACGTACTGCCGGGGAGCTGTTTTTT	CASRTRTAGELFF
.	.	TRBJ1-1	TRBV7-6	15	TGTGCCAGCAGCACCGGGTCAGGGGTGAACACTGAAGCTTTCTTT	CASSTGSGVNTEAFF
many	TRBD2	TRBJ2-3	TRBV4-3	16	TGCGCCAGCAGCCAACACCGGGACTATCACACAGATACGCAGTATTTT	CASSQHRDYHTDTQYF
few	TRBD1	TRBJ2-7	TRBV4-1	14	TGCGCCAGCAGCCAGGGACAGGGTTCCTTTGAGCAGTACTTC	CASSQGQGSFEQYF
few	.	TRBJ1-2	TRBV20-1	17	TGCAGTGCTAGAGATTACCATCAGGGACCTGGTAACTATGGCTACACCTTC	CSARDYHQGPGNYGYTF
.	.	TRBJ2-1	TRBV20-1	15	TGCAGTGCTAGAAGTCCTGCTAGCAGAATCAATGAGCAGTTCTTC	CSARSPASRINEQFF
.	.	TRBJ1-1	TRBV6-2/TRBV6-3	14	TGTGCCAGCCGGTCGGCACAGAGGGTAACTGAAGCTTTCTTT	CASRSAQRVTEAFF
.	.	TRBJ2-5	TRBV7-9	14	TGTGCCAGCAGCTTAGTTCTCCGCCAAGAGACCCAGTACTTC	CASSLVLRQETQYF
.	.	TRBJ2-7	TRBV6-5	14	TGTGCCAGCAGCACGGGACACATCTCCTACGAGCAGTACTTC	CASSTGHISYEQYF
few	.	TRBJ2-1	TRBV4-1	12	TGCGCCAGCAGCCCCGATTGGACTGAGCAGTTCTTC	CASSPDWTEQFF
many	.	TRBJ1-1	TRBV6-6	15	TGTGCCAGCAGTACCGATGGGGGGCGGGACACTGAAGCTTTCTTT	CASSTDGGRDTEAFF
.	.	TRBJ2-1	TRBV7-3	14	TGTGCCAGCAGCATAGGGGGGTCGAGGAATGAGCAGTTCTTC	CASSIGGSRNEQFF
few	TRBD1	TRBJ1-2	TRBV20-1	11	TGCAGTGCTAGGGGACAGTACGTTTACACCTTC	CSARGQYVYTF